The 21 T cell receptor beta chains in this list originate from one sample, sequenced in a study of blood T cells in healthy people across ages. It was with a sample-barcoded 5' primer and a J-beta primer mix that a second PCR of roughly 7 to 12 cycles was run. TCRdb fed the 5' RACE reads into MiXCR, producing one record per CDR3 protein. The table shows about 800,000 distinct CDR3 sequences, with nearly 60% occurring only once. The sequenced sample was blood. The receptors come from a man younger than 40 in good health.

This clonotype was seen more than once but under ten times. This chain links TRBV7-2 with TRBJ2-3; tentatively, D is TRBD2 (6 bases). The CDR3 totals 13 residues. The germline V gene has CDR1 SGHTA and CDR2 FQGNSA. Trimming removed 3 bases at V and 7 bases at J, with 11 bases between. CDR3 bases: TGTGCCAGCAGCTTCGACCGGGGGAATACGCAGTATTTT. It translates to CASSFDRGNTQYF.

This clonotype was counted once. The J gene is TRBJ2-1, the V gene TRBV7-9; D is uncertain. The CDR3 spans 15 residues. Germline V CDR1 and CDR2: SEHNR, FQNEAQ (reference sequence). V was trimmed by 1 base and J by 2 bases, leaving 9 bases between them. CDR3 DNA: TGTGCCAGCAGCTTAGGTGCGTTTCCCTACAATGAGCAGTTCTTC. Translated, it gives CASSLGAFPYNEQFF.

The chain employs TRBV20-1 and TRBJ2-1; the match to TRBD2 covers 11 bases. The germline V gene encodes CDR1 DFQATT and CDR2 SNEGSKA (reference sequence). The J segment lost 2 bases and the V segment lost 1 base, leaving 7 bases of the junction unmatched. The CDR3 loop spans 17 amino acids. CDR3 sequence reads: CSARGGTSGLTYNEQFF. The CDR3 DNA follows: TGCAGTGCTAGAGGAGGGACTAGCGGTCTCACCTACAATGAGCAGTTCTTC.

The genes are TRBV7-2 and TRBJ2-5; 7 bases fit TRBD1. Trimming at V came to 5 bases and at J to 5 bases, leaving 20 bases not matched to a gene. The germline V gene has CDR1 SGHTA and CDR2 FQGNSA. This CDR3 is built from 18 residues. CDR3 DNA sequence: TGTGCCAGCAGCCCGAGTGAGCCTACAGGGGCGCCCGGGGAGACCCAGTACTTC. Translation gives CASSPSEPTGAPGETQYF.

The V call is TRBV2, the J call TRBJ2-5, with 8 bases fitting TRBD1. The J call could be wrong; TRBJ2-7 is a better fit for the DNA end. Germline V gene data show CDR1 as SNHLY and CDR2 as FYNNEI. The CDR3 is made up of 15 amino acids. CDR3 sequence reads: CASSLLTGASNEQYF. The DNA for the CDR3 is TGTGCCAGCAGCCTATTGACAGGGGCCAGCAACGAGCAGTACTTC.

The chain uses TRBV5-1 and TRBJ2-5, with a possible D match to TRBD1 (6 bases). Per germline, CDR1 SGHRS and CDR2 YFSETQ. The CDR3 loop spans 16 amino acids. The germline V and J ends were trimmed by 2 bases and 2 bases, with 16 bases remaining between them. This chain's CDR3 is CASSFSRDIYQETQYF. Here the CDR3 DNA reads TGCGCCAGCAGCTTCAGCCGGGACATATATCAAGAGACCCAGTACTTC.

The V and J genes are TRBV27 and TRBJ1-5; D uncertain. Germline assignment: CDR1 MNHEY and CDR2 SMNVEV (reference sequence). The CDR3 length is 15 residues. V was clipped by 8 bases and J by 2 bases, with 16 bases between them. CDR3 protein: CASADGRGGNQPQHF. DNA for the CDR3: TGTGCCAGCGCGGACGGCCGGGGTGGCAATCAGCCCCAGCATTTT.

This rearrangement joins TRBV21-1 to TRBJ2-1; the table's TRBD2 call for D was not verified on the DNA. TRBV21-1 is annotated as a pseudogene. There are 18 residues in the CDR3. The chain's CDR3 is CASPHLAGVGSSYNEQFF. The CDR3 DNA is TGTGCCAGCCCGCACCTAGCGGGAGTCGGGAGCTCCTACAATGAGCAGTTCTTC.

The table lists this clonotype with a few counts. The CDR3 sequence: CASRGTGNYGYTF. The CDR3 DNA reads as TGTGCCAGCAGGGGAACAGGGAACTATGGCTACACCTTC. The chain combines TRBV12-3 or TRBV12-4 with TRBJ1-2, with D tentatively TRBD1 (6 bases). V was shortened by 6 bases and J by 2 bases, with 10 bases between the two germline ends. CDR3 length equals 13 residues.

CDR3 sequence reads: CASGYENTEAFF. CDR3 sequence (DNA): TGTGCTAGTGGTTACGAGAACACTGAAGCTTTCTTT. The chain recombines TRBV12-5 with TRBJ1-1; D not resolved. This CDR3 has 12 residues. Germline V lookup: CDR1 LGHNT, CDR2 FRNRAP. Trimming removed 4 bases at V and 1 base at J, with 4 bases between. The complete variable domain, with remaining parts taken from reference TRBV12-5 and TRBJ1-1, reads DARVTQTPRHKVTEMGQEVTMRCQPILGHNTVFWYRQTMMQGLELLAYFRNRAPLDDSGMPKDRFSAEMPDATLATLKIQPSEPRDSAVYFCASGYENTEAFFGQGTRLTVV.

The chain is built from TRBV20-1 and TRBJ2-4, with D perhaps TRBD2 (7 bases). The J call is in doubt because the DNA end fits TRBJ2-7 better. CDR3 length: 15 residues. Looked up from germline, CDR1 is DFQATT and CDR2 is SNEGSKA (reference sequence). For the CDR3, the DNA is TGCAGTGCTAGAGCTTCCGTCGGGGGGCAGTACGAGCAGTACTTC. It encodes CSARASVGGQYEQYF.

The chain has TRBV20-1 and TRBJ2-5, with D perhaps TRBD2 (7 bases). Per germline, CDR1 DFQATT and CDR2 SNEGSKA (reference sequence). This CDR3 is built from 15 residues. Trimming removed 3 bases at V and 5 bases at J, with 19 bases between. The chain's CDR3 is CSASQGRAGVETQYF. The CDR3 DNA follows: TGCAGTGCTAGCCAGGGGAGGGCGGGGGTCGAGACCCAGTACTTC.

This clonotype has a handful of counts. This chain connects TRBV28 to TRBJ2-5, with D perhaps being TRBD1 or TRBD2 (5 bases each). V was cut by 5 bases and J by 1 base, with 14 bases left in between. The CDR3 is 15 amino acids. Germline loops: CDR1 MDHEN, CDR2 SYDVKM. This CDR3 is CASSLPGALQETQYF. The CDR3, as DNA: TGTGCCAGCAGTCTCCCCGGGGCCCTCCAAGAGACCCAGTACTTC.

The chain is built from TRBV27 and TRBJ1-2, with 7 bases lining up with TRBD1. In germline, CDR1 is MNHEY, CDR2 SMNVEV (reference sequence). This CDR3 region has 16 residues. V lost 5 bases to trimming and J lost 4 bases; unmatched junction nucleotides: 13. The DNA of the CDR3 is TGTGCCAGCAGTCCCATACAGGGGCGAGGGAGCTATGGCTACACCTTC. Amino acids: CASSPIQGRGSYGYTF.

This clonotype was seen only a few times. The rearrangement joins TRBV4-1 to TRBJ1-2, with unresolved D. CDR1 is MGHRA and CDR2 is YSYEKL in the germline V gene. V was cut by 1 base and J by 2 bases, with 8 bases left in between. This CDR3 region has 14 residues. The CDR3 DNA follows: TGCGCCAGCAGCCAAGCCGAAAAGAACTATGGCTACACCTTC. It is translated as CASSQAEKNYGYTF.

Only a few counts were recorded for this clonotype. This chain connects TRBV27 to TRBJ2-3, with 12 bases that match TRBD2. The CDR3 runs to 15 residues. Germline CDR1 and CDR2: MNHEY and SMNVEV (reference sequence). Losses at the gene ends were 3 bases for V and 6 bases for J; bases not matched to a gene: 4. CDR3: CASSFTSGGSDTQYF. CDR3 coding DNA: TGTGCCAGCAGTTTCACTAGCGGGGGGAGTGATACGCAGTATTTT.

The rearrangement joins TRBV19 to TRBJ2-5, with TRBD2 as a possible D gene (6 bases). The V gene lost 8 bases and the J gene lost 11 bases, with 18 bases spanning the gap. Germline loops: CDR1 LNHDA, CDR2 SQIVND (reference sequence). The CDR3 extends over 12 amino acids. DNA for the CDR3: TGTGCCAGTTCGGGACTTGGGGAGGCTCAGTACTTC. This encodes CASSGLGEAQYF.

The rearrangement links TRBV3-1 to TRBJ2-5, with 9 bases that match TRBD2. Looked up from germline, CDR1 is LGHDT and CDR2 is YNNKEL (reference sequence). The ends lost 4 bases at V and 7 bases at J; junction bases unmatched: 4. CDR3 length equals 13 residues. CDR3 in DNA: TGTGCCAGCAGCCCTACGCGGGAGGGGACCCAGTACTTC. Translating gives CASSPTREGTQYF.

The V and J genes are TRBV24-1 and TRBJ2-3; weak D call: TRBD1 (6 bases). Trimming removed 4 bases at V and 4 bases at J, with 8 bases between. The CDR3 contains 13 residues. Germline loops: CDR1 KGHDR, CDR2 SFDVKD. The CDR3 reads CATSDSGADTQYF. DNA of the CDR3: TGTGCCACCAGTGACTCAGGGGCAGATACGCAGTATTTT.

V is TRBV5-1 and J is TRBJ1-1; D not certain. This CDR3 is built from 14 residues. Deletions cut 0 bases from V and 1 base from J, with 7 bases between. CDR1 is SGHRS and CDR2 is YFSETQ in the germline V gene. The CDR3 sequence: CASSLEPGNTEAFF. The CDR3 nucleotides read TGCGCCAGCAGCTTGGAGCCGGGGAACACTGAAGCTTTCTTT.

In DNA form, the CDR3 reads TGTGCCAGCAGCTTAGAGTGGGGGGGGACGACGGAGACCCAGTACTTC. Its protein product is CASSLEWGGTTETQYF. The chain joins TRBV7-2 to TRBJ2-5, with 7 bases aligning to TRBD2. This CDR3 is 16 amino acids long. Per the germline V gene, CDR1 is SGHTA and CDR2 is FQGNSA. Losses at the gene ends were 1 base for V and 5 bases for J; bases not matched to a gene: 10.